This T cell receptor beta chain stems from a study of blood T cell repertoires in COVID-19. For the study at large: The United States, Italy and Spain were the sources of the acute and convalescent COVID-19 samples. The cDNA or gDNA used as material had been derived from T cells, B-cell-depleted T cells, or PBMCs.

In the original processing: Amplified reference gene primers provided the basis for estimating nucleated cell counts. The method was immunoSEQ multiplex PCR; TCRdb's version includes in-frame clones alone and lacks a portion of them. D and trimming were read from the DNA, whereas the V and J calls and clone size are those reported in that table. The sample includes hundreds of thousands of clones, roughly 80% seen only once; the top ten take about 2.3%. Trimming took off 1 base at V and 1 base at J, with 10 bases between the two ends. The CDR3 sequence is 16 residues long. Looked up from germline, CDR1 is KGHSH and CDR2 is LQKENI.

The sample comprised peripheral blood. The rearrangement uses TRBV18 and TRBJ2-2; TRBD1 is a possible D gene (6 bases). The TCR comes from a woman aged 40 to 50 with active or convalescent COVID-19. The CDR3 DNA sequence: TGTGCCAGCTCACCACGATCCAGGGGGAACACCGGGGAGCTGTTTTTT. It translates to CASSPRSRGNTGELFF.